This entry lists 17 T cell receptor beta chains sequenced from one sample in a study of cytomegalovirus exposure and HLA in healthy donors. Primers for the PCR totalled 60 Vbeta and 13 Jbeta. TCRdb keeps only in-frame clones here, not all; method: immunoSEQ multiplex PCR. The data show approximately 88,000 clones, over 70% seen once. What was sequenced was PBMCs. The receptors shown here come from a young man in good health and CMV-seropositive.

This chain connects TRBV25-1 to TRBJ1-2, with D perhaps matching TRBD1 (5 bases). Germline-derived CDR1 and CDR2 are MGHDK and SYGVNS. V lost 1 base and J lost 7, with 16 bases in between. The CDR3 consists of 15 residues. CDR3 sequence reads: CASSESGRGVGGYTF. The CDR3 DNA follows: TGTGCCAGCAGTGAATCTGGGAGGGGCGTCGGTGGCTACACCTTC.

This chain connects TRBV2 to TRBJ2-6; tentative D call: TRBD2 (6 bases). From germline, CDR1 is SNHLY and CDR2 FYNNEI. V gave up 7 bases and J gave up 2 bases, with 9 bases separating them. This CDR3 is 14 amino acids long. CDR3 loop: CASTSGAGANVLTF. CDR3 nucleotides: TGTGCCAGCACCTCGGGAGCTGGGGCCAACGTCCTGACTTTC. The variable domain in full, with the rest retrieved from reference TRBV2 and TRBJ2-6, is EPEVTQTPSHQVTQMGQEVILRCVPISNHLYFYWYRQILGQKVEFLVSFYNNEISEKSEIFDDQFSVERPDGSNFTLKIRSTKLEDSAMYFCASTSGAGANVLTFGAGSRLTVL.

The chain recombines TRBV18 with TRBJ2-2, with TRBD1 matching 8 bases. The CDR3 runs 13 residues. The J segment lost 6 bases and the V segment lost 5 bases, leaving 2 bases of the junction unmatched. CDR1 KGHSH and CDR2 LQKENI come from the germline V gene. The chain's CDR3 is CASSRTGSGELFF. CDR3 in DNA: TGTGCCAGCTCAAGGACAGGGTCCGGGGAGCTGTTTTTT.

The chain has TRBV4-1 and TRBJ1-4; D is unclear. V was trimmed by 4 bases and J by 0 bases, leaving 12 bases between them. CDR1 and CDR2 (germline): MGHRA, YSYEKL. The CDR3 extends over 16 amino acids. The CDR3 loop is CASSPFRGTTNEKLFF. For the CDR3, the DNA is TGCGCCAGCAGCCCCTTTAGAGGGACAACTAATGAAAAACTGTTTTTT.

V and J are TRBV6-1 and TRBJ2-1; 11 positions agree with TRBD2. CDR1 and CDR2 from the germline V gene are MNHNS and SASEGT. The CDR3 loop spans 15 amino acids. The V gene end was trimmed by 5 bases and the J gene end by 2 bases; junction bases not matched to a gene: 2. This CDR3 reads CASSLTSGTYNEQFF. The CDR3 DNA reads TGTGCCAGCAGTCTGACTAGCGGGACCTACAATGAGCAGTTCTTC.

The chain combines TRBV9 with TRBJ1-5; possibly TRBD1 for D (5 bases). The CDR3 length is 13 residues. Per germline, CDR1 SGDLS and CDR2 YYNGEE. Trimming took off 4 bases at V and 4 bases at J, with 9 bases between the two ends. The DNA for the CDR3 is TGTGCCAGCAGCAGGACACCGAATCAGCCCCAGCATTTT. Protein product: CASSRTPNQPQHF.

CDR3 nucleotide sequence: TGTGCCAGCAGACACAGGATTGGAGAGACCCAGTACTTC. Protein: CASRHRIGETQYF. J is TRBJ2-5 and V is TRBV7-9; tentative D call: TRBD1 (5 bases). V was trimmed by 6 bases and J by 4 bases, leaving 12 bases between them. This CDR3 contains 13 residues. Germline assignment: CDR1 SEHNR and CDR2 FQNEAQ (reference sequence).

This chain's CDR3 is CASSAGTGYGNTIYF. The CDR3 DNA reads as TGTGCCAGCAGTGCCGGGACAGGGTATGGAAACACCATATATTTT. V and J are TRBV25-1 and TRBJ1-3; 9 positions agree with TRBD1. Looked up from germline, CDR1 is MGHDK and CDR2 is SYGVNS. The CDR3 loop spans 15 amino acids. Trimming cost V 4 bases and J 3 bases; bases outside gene matches: 4.

This clone occurred once. V and J are TRBV7-9 and TRBJ1-1, with D unclear. The CDR3 sequence is 14 residues long. The V gene lost 1 base and the J gene lost 4 bases, with 10 bases spanning the gap. Germline values: CDR1 SEHNR, CDR2 FQNEAQ (reference sequence). DNA for the CDR3: TGTGCCAGCAGCTTAGAGCAGGAGGGCACTGAAGCTTTCTTT. It specifies CASSLEQEGTEAFF.

V and J are TRBV6-5 and TRBJ1-1; possible D gene TRBD1, 5 bases. There are 14 residues in the CDR3. Trimming stripped 5 bases from V and 2 bases from J, with 12 bases between. Germline V gene sequence: CDR1 MNHEY, CDR2 SVGAGI. The CDR3 bases are TGTGCCAGCAGTGAGCGGGGGGAAAACACTGAAGCTTTCTTT. Translated: CASSERGENTEAFF.

This clone was counted only a few times. This sequence joins TRBV4-1 and TRBJ2-3; 11 bases line up with TRBD2. The CDR3 contains 16 residues. Germline values: CDR1 MGHRA, CDR2 YSYEKL. J lost 6 bases, V lost 1 base, and 6 bases had no gene match. CDR3 in DNA: TGCGCCAGCAGCCAAGGACTAGCGGGAAGGGGGGATACGCAGTATTTT. Translated: CASSQGLAGRGDTQYF.

The chain joins TRBV27 to TRBJ1-1, with no clear D. V lost 3 bases and J lost 6, with 14 bases in between. Germline lookup yields CDR1 MNHEY and CDR2 SMNVEV (reference sequence). The CDR3 is 14 amino acids. In nucleotides, the CDR3 is TGTGCCAGCAGTTTCGGAGGTGGGGTCCCTGAAGCTTTCTTT. This translates into CASSFGGGVPEAFF.

The chain employs TRBV7-9 and TRBJ2-7; D unclear. The ends were cut back, 1 base at V and 2 bases at J, with 9 bases in the middle. CDR3 length: 14 residues. CDR1 and CDR2 from the germline V gene are SEHNR and FQNEAQ (reference sequence). CDR3 nucleotide sequence: TGTGCCAGCAGCTTAGGCGGTCTGCCCTACGAGCAGTACTTC. The encoded protein is CASSLGGLPYEQYF. Full variable domain (outside the CDR3, taken from reference TRBV7-9 and TRBJ2-7): DTGVSQNPRHKITKRGQNVTFRCDPISEHNRLYWYRQTLGQGPEFLTYFQNEAQLEKSRLLSDRFSAERPKGSFSTLEIQRTEQGDSAMYLCASSLGGLPYEQYFGPGTRLTVT.

This clone has a single count. At one of its ends the junction is not consistent with the germline gene, which may arise from a read error. The chain couples TRBV7-7 to TRBJ2-5; possible D gene TRBD1, 6 bases. The CDR3 totals 15 residues. Germline V gene lookup returns CDR1 SSHAT and CDR2 FNYEAQ (reference sequence). CDR3 loop: CASSLGLGQPETQYF. The CDR3 region has the DNA TGTGCTAGCAGCTTAGGTCTAGGACAGCCAGAGACCCAGTACTTC. Using reference TRBV7-7 and TRBJ2-5 for the parts outside the CDR3, the full variable domain is GAGVSQSPRYKVTKRGQDVTLRCDPISSHATLYWYQQALGQGPEFLTYFNYEAQPDKSGLPSDRFSAERPEGSISTLTIQRTEQRDSAMYRCASSLGLGQPETQYFGPGTRLLVL.

J is TRBJ1-4 and V is TRBV11-2, with 8 bases lining up with TRBD1. CDR3 length equals 14 residues. Germline CDR1 and CDR2: SGHAT and FQNNGV. The V segment lost 2 bases and the J segment 11 bases; nucleotides outside the gene matches: 7. CDR3: CASSLQGASEKLFF. The CDR3 DNA follows: TGTGCCAGCAGCTTACAGGGGGCGTCGGAGAAACTGTTTTTT.

The chain recombines TRBV25-1 with TRBJ1-1; 7 nucleotides agree with TRBD1. V lost 6 bases and J lost 1; bases outside the gene matches: 2. The CDR3 contains 13 residues. Germline V gene data show CDR1 as MGHDK and CDR2 as SYGVNS. The CDR3 sequence: CASRTGANTEAFF. For the CDR3, the DNA is TGTGCCAGCAGAACAGGGGCGAACACTGAAGCTTTCTTT.

The chain links TRBV27 to TRBJ2-5; no clear D. Trimming stripped 5 bases from V and 1 base from J, with 8 bases between. The CDR3 contains 13 residues. Germline CDR1 MNHEY, CDR2 SMNVEV (reference sequence). CDR3 nucleotides: TGTGCCAGCAGTACATGGGCCCAAGAGACCCAGTACTTC. This gives the protein CASSTWAQETQYF.